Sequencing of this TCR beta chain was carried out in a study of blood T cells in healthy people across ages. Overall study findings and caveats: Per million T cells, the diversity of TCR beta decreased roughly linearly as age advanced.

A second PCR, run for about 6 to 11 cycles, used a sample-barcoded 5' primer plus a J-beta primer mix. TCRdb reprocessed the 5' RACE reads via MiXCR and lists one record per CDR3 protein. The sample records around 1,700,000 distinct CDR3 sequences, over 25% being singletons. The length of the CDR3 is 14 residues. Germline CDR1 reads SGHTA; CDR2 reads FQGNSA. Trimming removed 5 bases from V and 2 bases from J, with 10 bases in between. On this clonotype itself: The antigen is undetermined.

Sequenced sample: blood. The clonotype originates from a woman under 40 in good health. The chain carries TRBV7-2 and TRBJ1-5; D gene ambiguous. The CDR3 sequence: CASSGTWGNQPQHF. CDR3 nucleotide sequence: TGTGCCAGCAGCGGAACATGGGGCAATCAGCCCCAGCATTTT.